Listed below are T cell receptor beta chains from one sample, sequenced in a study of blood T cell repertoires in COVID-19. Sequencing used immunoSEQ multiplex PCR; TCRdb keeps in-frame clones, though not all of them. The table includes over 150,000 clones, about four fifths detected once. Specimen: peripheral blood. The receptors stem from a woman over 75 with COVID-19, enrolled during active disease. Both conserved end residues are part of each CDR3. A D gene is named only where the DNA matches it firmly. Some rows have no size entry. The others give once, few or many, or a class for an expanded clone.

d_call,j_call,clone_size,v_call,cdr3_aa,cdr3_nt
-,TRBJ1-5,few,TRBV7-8,CASSSQGRPHVAQHF,TGTGCCAGCAGCTCGCAGGGGCGACCGCATGTGGCCCAGCATTTT
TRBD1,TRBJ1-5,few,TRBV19,CASSIGPGQGSQPQHF,TGTGCCAGTAGTATAGGTCCGGGACAGGGCTCCCAGCCCCAGCATTTT
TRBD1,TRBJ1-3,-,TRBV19,CASSRGQGEGNTIYF,TGTGCCAGTAGTAGGGGACAGGGGGAAGGAAACACCATATATTTT
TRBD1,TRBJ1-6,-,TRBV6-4,CASSDPTDREPLHF,TGTGCCAGCAGTGACCCTACGGACAGGGAGCCCCTCCACTTT
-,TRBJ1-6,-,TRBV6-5,CASRSGWREGSPLHF,TGTGCCAGCCGTTCCGGGTGGAGGGAGGGCTCACCCCTCCACTTT
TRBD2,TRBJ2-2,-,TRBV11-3,CASSLYGGNGELFF,TGTGCCAGCAGCTTATACGGGGGGAACGGGGAGCTGTTTTTT
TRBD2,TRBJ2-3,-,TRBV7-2,CASSAYSGGGTDTQYF,TGTGCCAGCAGCGCGTACAGCGGGGGGGGCACAGATACGCAGTATTTT
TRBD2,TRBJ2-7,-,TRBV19,CASSIGPGGYEQYF,TGTGCCAGTAGTATCGGACCCGGGGGGTACGAGCAGTACTTC
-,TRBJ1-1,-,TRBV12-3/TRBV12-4,CASSLTSNTEAFF,TGTGCCAGCAGTTTAACATCGAACACTGAAGCTTTCTTT
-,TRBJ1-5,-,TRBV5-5,CASSLISGVSQPQHF,TGTGCCAGCAGCTTGATTTCGGGGGTATCTCAGCCCCAGCATTTT
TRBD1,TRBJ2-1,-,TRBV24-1,CATSDSPGQGGYNEQFF,TGTGCCACCAGTGATAGCCCGGGACAGGGGGGGTACAATGAGCAGTTCTTC
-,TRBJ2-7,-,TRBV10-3,CAISEGGGVKYEQYF,TGTGCCATCAGTGAGGGTGGAGGGGTTAAGTACGAGCAGTACTTC
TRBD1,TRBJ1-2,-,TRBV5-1,CASSYTGQDNYGYTF,TGCGCCAGCAGCTACACCGGACAGGATAACTATGGCTACACCTTC
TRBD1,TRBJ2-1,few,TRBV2,CASLRSGTGDGEQFF,TGTGCCAGCCTAAGGTCCGGGACAGGGGACGGTGAGCAGTTCTTC
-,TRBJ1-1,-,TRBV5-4,CASSVDRNTEAFF,TGTGCCAGCAGCGTGGACAGGAACACTGAAGCTTTCTTT
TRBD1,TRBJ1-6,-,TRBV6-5,CASSYSQGAISPLHF,TGTGCCAGCAGTTACTCGCAGGGGGCAATCTCACCCCTCCACTTT
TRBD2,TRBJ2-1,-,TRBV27,CASSSLAGGPNEQFF,TGTGCCAGCAGTTCCCTAGCGGGGGGGCCCAATGAGCAGTTCTTC
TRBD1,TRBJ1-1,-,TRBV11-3,CASSMGQGTAEAFF,TGTGCCAGCAGCATGGGACAGGGTACGGCTGAAGCTTTCTTT
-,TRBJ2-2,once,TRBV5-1,CASSTGNSNGELFF,TGCGCCAGCAGTACGGGAAATAGTAACGGGGAGCTGTTTTTT
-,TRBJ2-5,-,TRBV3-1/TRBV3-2,CASSQDEAGSETQYF,TGTGCCAGCAGCCAAGATGAGGCAGGGTCGGAGACCCAGTACTTC
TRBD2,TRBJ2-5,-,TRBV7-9,CASSPSGGKQETQYF,TGTGCCAGCAGCCCTAGCGGGGGAAAGCAAGAGACCCAGTACTTC
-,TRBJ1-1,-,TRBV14,CASSRAGVSEAFF,TGTGCCAGCAGCCGGGCGGGGGTGTCGGAAGCTTTCTTT
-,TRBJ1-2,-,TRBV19,CASSIDLQTANYGYTF,TGTGCCAGTAGTATAGATCTCCAGACAGCTAACTATGGCTACACCTTC
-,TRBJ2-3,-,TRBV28,CASSHTDTQYF,TGTGCCAGCAGCCACACAGATACGCAGTATTTT
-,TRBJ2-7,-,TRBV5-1,CASTLGLLAWPYEQYF,TGCGCCAGCACACTAGGCTTACTAGCATGGCCTTACGAGCAGTACTTC
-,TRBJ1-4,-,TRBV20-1,CSATDRATNEKLFF,TGCAGTGCTACTGACCGTGCAACTAATGAAAAACTGTTTTTT
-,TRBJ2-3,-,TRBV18,CASSPQLGVTDTQYF,TGTGCCAGCTCACCACAATTGGGCGTAACAGATACGCAGTATTTT
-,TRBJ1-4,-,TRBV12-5,CASGSGPTGEKLFF,TGTGCTAGTGGCTCAGGGCCGACTGGTGAAAAACTGTTTTTT
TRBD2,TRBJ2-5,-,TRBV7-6,CASSLPSGTGETQYF,TGTGCCAGCAGCTTACCGAGCGGGACTGGGGAGACCCAGTACTTC
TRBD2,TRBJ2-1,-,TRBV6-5,CASSYRAGGYNEQFF,TGTGCCAGCAGTTACCGGGCGGGGGGGTACAATGAGCAGTTCTTC
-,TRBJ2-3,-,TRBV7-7,CASSPVGTGTDTQYF,TGTGCCAGCAGCCCAGTGGGGACTGGCACAGATACGCAGTATTTT
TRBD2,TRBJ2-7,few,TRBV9,CASSVRSGSYEQYF,TGTGCCAGCAGCGTACGGAGCGGGAGTTACGAGCAGTACTTC
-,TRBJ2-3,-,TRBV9,CASSWGASVGDTQYF,TGTGCCAGCAGCTGGGGAGCAAGCGTCGGGGATACGCAGTATTTT
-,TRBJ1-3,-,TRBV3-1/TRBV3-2,CASSQDHSGNTIYF,TGTGCCAGCAGCCAAGATCACTCTGGAAACACCATATATTTT
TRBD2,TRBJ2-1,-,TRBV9,CASSVGAAGGPEEQFF,TGTGCCAGCAGCGTAGGTGCGGCGGGAGGGCCTGAGGAGCAGTTCTTC
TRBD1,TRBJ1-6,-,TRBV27,CASRTGGNSPLHF,TGTGCCAGCAGGACAGGGGGTAATTCACCCCTCCACTTT
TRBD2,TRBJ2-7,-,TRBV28,CASSFGLGSSYEQYF,TGTGCCAGCAGCTTCGGACTAGGGAGCTCCTACGAGCAGTACTTC
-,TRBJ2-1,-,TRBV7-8,CASSSLGQQFF,TGTGCCAGCAGCTCTCTGGGGCAGCAGTTCTTC
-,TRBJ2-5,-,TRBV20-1,CSASVLNQETQYF,TGCAGTGCTAGTGTGCTAAACCAAGAGACCCAGTACTTC
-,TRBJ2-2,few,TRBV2,CASSERVTNTGELFF,TGTGCCAGCAGTGAGAGGGTAACGAACACCGGGGAGCTGTTTTTT
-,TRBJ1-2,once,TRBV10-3,CAISGDSLGLYGYTF,TGTGCCATCAGTGGAGACAGTCTAGGTCTCTATGGCTACACCTTC
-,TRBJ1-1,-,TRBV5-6,CASSIIRGVTEAFF,TGTGCCAGCAGTATCATCAGGGGCGTCACTGAAGCTTTCTTT
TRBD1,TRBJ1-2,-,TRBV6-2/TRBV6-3,CASSLETGEVSGYTF,TGTGCCAGCAGTTTGGAGACAGGGGAAGTTAGTGGCTACACCTTC
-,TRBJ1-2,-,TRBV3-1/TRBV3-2,CASSTGHRDYGYTF,TGTGCCAGTAGCACCGGTCACAGGGACTATGGCTACACCTTC
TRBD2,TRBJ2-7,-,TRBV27,CASSSVTSGNYEQYF,TGTGCCAGCAGTTCCGTGACTAGCGGGAACTACGAGCAGTACTTC
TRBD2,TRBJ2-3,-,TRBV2,CASSDTSGASTDTQYF,TGTGCCAGCAGTGACACTAGCGGGGCTAGCACAGATACGCAGTATTTT
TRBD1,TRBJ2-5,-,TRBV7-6,CASSLAQGQGTETQYF,TGTGCCAGCAGCTTAGCGCAGGGACAGGGGACAGAGACCCAGTACTTC
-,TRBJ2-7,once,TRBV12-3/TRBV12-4,CASSLGLAYEQYF,TGTGCCAGCAGTTTAGGGCTAGCCTACGAGCAGTACTTC
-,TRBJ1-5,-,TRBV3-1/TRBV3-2,CASSQEFGGWNQPQHF,TGTGCCAGCAGCCAAGAATTCGGGGGGTGGAATCAGCCCCAGCATTTT
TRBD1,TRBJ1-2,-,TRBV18,CASSPGTDYGYTF,TGTGCCAGCTCACCCGGGACAGACTATGGCTACACCTTC
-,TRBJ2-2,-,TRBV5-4,CASSLTNTGELFF,TGTGCCAGCAGCTTGACAAACACCGGGGAGCTGTTTTTT
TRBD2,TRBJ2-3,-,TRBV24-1,CATSVKRGGSDTQYF,TGTGCCACCAGTGTCAAGCGGGGGGGCTCAGATACGCAGTATTTT
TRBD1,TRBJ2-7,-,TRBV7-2,CASSLIGQGGEQYF,TGTGCCAGCAGCTTAATAGGACAGGGAGGCGAGCAGTACTTC
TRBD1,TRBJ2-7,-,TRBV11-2,CASSSDRTYEQYF,TGTGCCAGCAGCTCGGACAGGACCTACGAGCAGTACTTC
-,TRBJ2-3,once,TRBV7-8,CASSSDSYRIDTQYF,TGTGCCAGCAGCTCCGACTCGTATAGAATTGATACGCAGTATTTT
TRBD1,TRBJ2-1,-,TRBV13,CASSPGHRGDEQFF,TGTGCCAGCAGCCCCGGTCACAGGGGCGATGAGCAGTTCTTC
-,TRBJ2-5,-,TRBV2,CASSEADSKETQYF,TGTGCCAGCAGTGAGGCCGACAGTAAAGAGACCCAGTACTTC